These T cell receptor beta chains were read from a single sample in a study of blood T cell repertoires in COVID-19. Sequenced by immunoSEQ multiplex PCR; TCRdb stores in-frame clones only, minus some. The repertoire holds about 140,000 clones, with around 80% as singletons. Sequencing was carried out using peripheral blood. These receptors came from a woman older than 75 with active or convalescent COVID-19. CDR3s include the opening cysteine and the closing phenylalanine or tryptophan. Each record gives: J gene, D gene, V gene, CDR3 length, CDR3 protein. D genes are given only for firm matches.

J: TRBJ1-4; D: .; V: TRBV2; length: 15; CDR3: CASSVRRKVGEKLFF
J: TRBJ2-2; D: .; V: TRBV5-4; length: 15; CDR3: CASSLRQGSTGELFF
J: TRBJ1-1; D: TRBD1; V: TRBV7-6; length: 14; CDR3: CASSPPTGNAEAFF
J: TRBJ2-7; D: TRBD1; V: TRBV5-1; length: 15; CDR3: CASSPTTGTRYEQYF
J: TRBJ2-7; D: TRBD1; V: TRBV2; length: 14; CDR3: CASKRQGADYEQYF
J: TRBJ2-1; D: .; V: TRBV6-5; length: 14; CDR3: CASKRGTFYNEQFF
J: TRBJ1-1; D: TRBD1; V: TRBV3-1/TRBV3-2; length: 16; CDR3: CASSQGTGLRTPEAFF
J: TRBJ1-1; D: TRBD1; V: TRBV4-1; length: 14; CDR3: CASRLGQGDTEAFF
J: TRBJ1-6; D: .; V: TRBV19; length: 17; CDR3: CASSTTRGSSYNSPLHF
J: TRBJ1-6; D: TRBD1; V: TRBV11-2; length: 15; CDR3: CASSRTGVGNSPLHF